What follows is one TCR beta chain and its context. Its target is unknown. The donors were part of the approximately 130-subject validation cohort, which stood apart from the approximately 640-subject first cohort. This sample is drawn from a study of cytomegalovirus exposure and HLA in healthy donors. Study-wide results and caveats: Researchers catalogued about 160 TCR beta chains as cytomegalovirus-associated. The classifier reportedly diagnosed cytomegalovirus status with high sensitivity and specificity. Whilst most TCR sequences proved rare, a subset of public TCRs occurred across many donors.

The method was immunoSEQ multiplex PCR; TCRdb's version includes in-frame clones alone and lacks a portion of them. The sample carries 110,000 to 150,000 clones, approximately 94% recorded once. Trimming at V came to 3 bases and at J to 3 bases, leaving 6 bases not matched to a gene. The CDR3 consists of 15 residues. The sample comprised PBMCs. The receptor comes from a young man in good health and CMV-seropositive. The rearrangement links TRBV23-1 to TRBJ2-5, with TRBD1 matching over 8 bases. TRBV23-1 carries the ORF label, with uncertain function. CDR3 DNA: TGCGCCAGCAGTCACGGGAACAGGGGGGAAGAGACCCAGTACTTC. Its protein is CASSHGNRGEETQYF.